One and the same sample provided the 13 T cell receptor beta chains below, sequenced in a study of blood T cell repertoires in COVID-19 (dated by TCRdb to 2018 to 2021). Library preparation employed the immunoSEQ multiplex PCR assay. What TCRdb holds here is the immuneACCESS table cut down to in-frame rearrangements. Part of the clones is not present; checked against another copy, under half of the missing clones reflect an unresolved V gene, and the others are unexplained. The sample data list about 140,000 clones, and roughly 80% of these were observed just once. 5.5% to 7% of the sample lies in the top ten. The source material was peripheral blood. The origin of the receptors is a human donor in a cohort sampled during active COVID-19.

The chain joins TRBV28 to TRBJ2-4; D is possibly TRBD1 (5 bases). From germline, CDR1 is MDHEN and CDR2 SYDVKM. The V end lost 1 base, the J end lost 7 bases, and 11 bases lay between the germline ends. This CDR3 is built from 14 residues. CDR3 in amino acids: CASSLSGFRNIQYF. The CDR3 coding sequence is TGTGCCAGCAGTTTATCAGGGTTCAGGAACATTCAGTACTTC.

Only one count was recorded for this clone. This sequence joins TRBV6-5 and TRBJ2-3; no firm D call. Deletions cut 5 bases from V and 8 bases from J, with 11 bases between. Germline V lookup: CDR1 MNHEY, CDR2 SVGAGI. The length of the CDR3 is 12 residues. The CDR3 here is CASSTPTGTQYF. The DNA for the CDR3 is TGTGCCAGCAGTACCCCAACGGGTACGCAGTATTTT.

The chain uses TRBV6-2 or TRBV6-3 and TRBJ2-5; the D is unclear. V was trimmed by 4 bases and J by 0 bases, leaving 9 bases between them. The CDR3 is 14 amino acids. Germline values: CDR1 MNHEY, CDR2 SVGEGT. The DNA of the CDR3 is TGTGCCAGCAGTTTCACGGGTTACCAAGAGACCCAGTACTTC. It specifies CASSFTGYQETQYF.

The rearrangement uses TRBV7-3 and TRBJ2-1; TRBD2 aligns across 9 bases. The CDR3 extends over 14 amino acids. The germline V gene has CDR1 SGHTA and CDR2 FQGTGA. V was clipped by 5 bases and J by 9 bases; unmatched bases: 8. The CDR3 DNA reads TGTGCCAGCAGCGACAGCGGGACTAGCAGTGAGCAGTTCTTC. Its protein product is CASSDSGTSSEQFF. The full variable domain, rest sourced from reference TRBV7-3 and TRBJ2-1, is GAGVSQTPSNKVTEKGKYVELRCDPISGHTALYWYRQSLGQGPEFLIYFQGTGAADDSGLPNDRFFAVRPEGSVSTLKIQRTERGDSAVYLCASSDSGTSSEQFFGPGTRLTVL.

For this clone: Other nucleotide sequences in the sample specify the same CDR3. The CDR3 loop reads CASSQDATGGGQPQHF. The CDR3 DNA follows: TGTGCCAGCAGCCAAGATGCGACAGGGGGCGGTCAGCCCCAGCATTTT. The rearrangement joins TRBV4-2 to TRBJ1-5, with TRBD1 identical over 10 bases. Germline lookup yields CDR1 LGHNA and CDR2 YNFKEQ. V was pared by 0 bases and J by 6 bases, with 5 bases of the junction left unmatched. There are 16 residues in the CDR3.

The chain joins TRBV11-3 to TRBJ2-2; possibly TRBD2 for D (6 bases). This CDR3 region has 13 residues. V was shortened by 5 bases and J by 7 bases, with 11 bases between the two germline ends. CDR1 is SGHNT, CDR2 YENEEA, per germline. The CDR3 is CASSLVGGGELFF. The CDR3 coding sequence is TGTGCCAGCAGCCTTGTGGGGGGCGGGGAGCTGTTTTTT.

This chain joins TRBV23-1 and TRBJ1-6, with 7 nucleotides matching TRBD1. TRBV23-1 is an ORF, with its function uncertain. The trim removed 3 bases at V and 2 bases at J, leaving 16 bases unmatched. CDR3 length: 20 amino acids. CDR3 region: CASSQLRQGTPSPYNSPLHF. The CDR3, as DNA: TGCGCCAGCAGTCAGTTGAGACAGGGAACCCCCTCCCCCTATAATTCACCCCTCCACTTT.

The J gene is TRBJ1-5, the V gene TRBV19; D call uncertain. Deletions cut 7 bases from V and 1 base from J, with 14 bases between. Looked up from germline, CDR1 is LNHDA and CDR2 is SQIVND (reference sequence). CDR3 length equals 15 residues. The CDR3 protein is CASKTSGGSNQPQHF. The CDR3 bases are TGTGCCAGTAAGACCTCCGGAGGAAGCAATCAGCCCCAGCATTTT. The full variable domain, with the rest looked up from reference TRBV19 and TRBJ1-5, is DGGITQSPKYLFRKEGQNVTLSCEQNLNHDAMYWYRQDPGQGLRLIYYSQIVNDFQKGDIAEGYSVSREKKESFPLTVTSAQKNPTAFYLCASKTSGGSNQPQHFGDGTRLSIL.

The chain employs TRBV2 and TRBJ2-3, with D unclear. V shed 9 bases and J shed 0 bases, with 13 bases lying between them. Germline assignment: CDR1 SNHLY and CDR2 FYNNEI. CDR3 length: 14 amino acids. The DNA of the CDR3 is TGTGCCAGTCGATCGGTCATAAGCACAGATACGCAGTATTTT. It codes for CASRSVISTDTQYF.

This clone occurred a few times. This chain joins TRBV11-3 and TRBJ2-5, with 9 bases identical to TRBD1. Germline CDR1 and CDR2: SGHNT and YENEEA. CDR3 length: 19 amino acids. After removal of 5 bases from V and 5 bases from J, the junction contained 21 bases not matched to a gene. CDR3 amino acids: CASSASSYNRDRDRETQYF. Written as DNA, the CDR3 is TGTGCCAGCAGCGCCTCCAGCTACAACCGGGACAGGGACCGGGAGACCCAGTACTTC. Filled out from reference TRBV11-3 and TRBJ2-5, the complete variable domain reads EAGVVQSPRYKIIEKKQPVAFWCNPISGHNTLYWYLQNLGQGPELLIRYENEEAVDDSQLPKDRFSAERLKGVDSTLKIQPAELGDSAVYLCASSASSYNRDRDRETQYFGPGTRLLVL.

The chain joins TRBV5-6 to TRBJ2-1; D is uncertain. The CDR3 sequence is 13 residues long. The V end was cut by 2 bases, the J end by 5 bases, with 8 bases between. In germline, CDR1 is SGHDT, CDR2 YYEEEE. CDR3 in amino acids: CASSFPTNNEQFF. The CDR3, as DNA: TGTGCCAGCAGCTTCCCAACAAACAATGAGCAGTTCTTC.

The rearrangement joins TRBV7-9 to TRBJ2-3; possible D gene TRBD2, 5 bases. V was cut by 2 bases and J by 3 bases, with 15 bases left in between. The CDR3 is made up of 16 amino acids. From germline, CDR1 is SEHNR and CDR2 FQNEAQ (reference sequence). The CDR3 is CASSLRGDRLTDTQYF. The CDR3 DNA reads TGTGCCAGCAGCTTACGGGGAGATCGATTAACAGATACGCAGTATTTT. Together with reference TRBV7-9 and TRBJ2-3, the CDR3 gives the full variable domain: DTGVSQNPRHKITKRGQNVTFRCDPISEHNRLYWYRQTLGQGPEFLTYFQNEAQLEKSRLLSDRFSAERPKGSFSTLEIQRTEQGDSAMYLCASSLRGDRLTDTQYFGPGTRLTVL.

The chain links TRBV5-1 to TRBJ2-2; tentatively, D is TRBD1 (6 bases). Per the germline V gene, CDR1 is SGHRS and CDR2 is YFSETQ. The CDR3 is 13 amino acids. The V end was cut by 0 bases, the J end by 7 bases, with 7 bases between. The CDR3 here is CASSLEGVGELFF. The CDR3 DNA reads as TGCGCCAGCAGCTTGGAGGGGGTCGGGGAGCTGTTTTTT.